Presented here are 3 T cell receptor beta chains from one specimen sequenced in a study of blood T cell repertoires in COVID-19. Here immunoSEQ multiplex PCR was the method, and the copy in TCRdb shows in-frame clones only, minus some. This table has approximately 170,000 clones, 80% to 90% appearing once. Material for sequencing was peripheral blood. Receptors were obtained from a woman between 65 and 79 years old with COVID-19, enrolled during active disease.

The chain links TRBV19 to TRBJ1-3; no reliable D call. The germline CDR1 and CDR2 sequences are LNHDA and SQIVND (reference sequence). V was trimmed by 6 bases and J by 0 bases, leaving 15 bases between them. The CDR3 runs 16 residues. The CDR3 here is CASSTSGLNSGNTIYF. The CDR3 DNA follows: TGTGCCAGTAGCACTAGCGGGCTAAACTCTGGAAACACCATATATTTT.

This chain joins TRBV3-1 (or the pseudogene TRBV3-2) and TRBJ1-1, with 8 nucleotides matching TRBD1. Germline values: CDR1 LGHDT, CDR2 YNNKEL (reference sequence). The CDR3 runs to 14 residues. With 4 bases clipped from V and 4 bases from J, the junction kept 5 bases outside the gene matches. The CDR3 loop is CASSLQGAVTEAFF. CDR3 nucleotides: TGTGCCAGCAGCCTGCAGGGGGCGGTCACTGAAGCTTTCTTT.

This rearrangement joins TRBV6-2 or TRBV6-3 to TRBJ1-5; D gene ambiguous. Germline CDR1 is MNHEY and CDR2 is SVGEGT. The V gene lost 4 bases and the J gene lost 2 bases, with 6 bases spanning the gap. This CDR3 spans 13 amino acids. The CDR3 sequence is CASSWEGNQPQHF. CDR3 coding DNA: TGTGCCAGCAGTTGGGAGGGCAATCAGCCCCAGCATTTT.